Below are 30 T cell receptor beta chains sequenced from a single sample in a study of blood T cell repertoires in COVID-19. This table comes from immunoSEQ multiplex PCR, and its TCRdb copy is limited to in-frame clones, with some not included. This sample has 50,000 to 70,000 clones, with 60% to 85% found just once. Sequencing input: peripheral blood. The receptors shown here come from a human donor in a cohort sampled during active COVID-19.

V gene TRBV10-2 combines with J gene TRBJ2-7, with 8 bases that match TRBD2. Germline V CDR1 and CDR2: WSHSY, SAAADI. The CDR3 is 13 amino acids. Germline trimming cut 4 bases from V and 6 bases from J; bases unmatched to any gene: 5. In nucleotides, the CDR3 is TGCGCCAGCAGTGGGCGGGGGGCCTCCGAGCAGTACTTC. Translating gives CASSGRGASEQYF.

This chain uses TRBV15 with TRBJ2-7, with D perhaps TRBD2 (5 bases). Germline CDR1 is LNHNV and CDR2 is YYDKDF (reference sequence). The CDR3 covers 15 residues. Trimming took off 5 bases at V and 5 bases at J, with 19 bases between the two ends. The CDR3 sequence is CATSARTPPRDEQYF. In DNA, the CDR3 is TGTGCCACCAGCGCTCGAACTCCACCGCGGGACGAGCAGTACTTC.

This clone was seen just once. V gene TRBV18 combines with J gene TRBJ1-2, with D possibly TRBD1 on 6 matching bases. Germline V gives CDR1 KGHSH, CDR2 LQKENI. The germline V and J ends were trimmed by 5 bases and 9 bases, with 34 bases remaining between them. The CDR3 consists of 19 residues. The CDR3 DNA follows: TGTGCCAGCTCATGGGGAAGTCGGAGGGAGGGGGTCTCTCTTTACAGCTACACCTTC. It translates to CASSWGSRREGVSLYSYTF.

This clone has a handful of counts. In DNA form, the CDR3 reads TGTGCCTGGAGATCAACTAGCGGGAGCTACGAGCAGTACTTC. It yields the protein CAWRSTSGSYEQYF. V and J are TRBV30 and TRBJ2-7, with 11 bases lining up with TRBD2. CDR3 size: 14 residues. Losses at the gene ends were 3 bases for V and 3 bases for J; bases not matched to a gene: 4. Per germline, CDR1 GTSNPN and CDR2 SVGIG (reference sequence).

The chain has TRBV18 and TRBJ1-5; 10 bases map to TRBD1. After removal of 5 bases from V and 5 bases from J, the junction contained 6 bases not matched to a gene. Per the germline V gene, CDR1 is KGHSH and CDR2 is LQKENI. This CDR3 has 15 residues. The CDR3 reads CASSRDRGGDQPQHF. As DNA, the CDR3 is TGTGCCAGCTCAAGGGACAGGGGAGGGGATCAGCCCCAGCATTTT.

As concerns this clone: This sample includes further DNA sequences coding for the same CDR3. This chain joins TRBV7-9 and TRBJ1-2; D is ambiguous. This CDR3 contains 13 residues. The V gene lost 1 base and the J gene lost 2 bases, with 5 bases spanning the gap. Per the germline V gene, CDR1 is SEHNR and CDR2 is FQNEAQ (reference sequence). This CDR3 is CASSLGQNYGYTF. In DNA form, the CDR3 reads TGTGCCAGCAGCTTAGGCCAGAACTATGGCTACACCTTC.

The CDR3 protein is CASSPRTGGGYTF. CDR3 nucleotide sequence: TGTGCCAGCTCACCACGGACAGGGGGTGGCTACACCTTC. The rearrangement links TRBV18 to TRBJ1-2; 10 nucleotides match TRBD1. The junction had 0 bases not matched to a gene; V was cut back by 1 base and J by 7 bases. The CDR3 totals 13 residues. CDR1 and CDR2 from the germline V gene are KGHSH and LQKENI.

V and J are TRBV2 and TRBJ2-7, with TRBD1 identical over 9 bases. The germline gives CDR1 SNHLY, CDR2 FYNNEI. This CDR3 has 14 amino acids. J gave up 4 bases and V 6 bases, and 7 bases lay outside the gene matches. CDR3 sequence: CASREQGARYEQYF. The CDR3 bases are TGTGCCAGCAGGGAACAGGGGGCGCGATACGAGCAGTACTTC.

In this sample, this clone turned up once. The genes are TRBV29-1 and TRBJ2-7; 8 bases match TRBD1. This CDR3 is built from 14 residues. V lost 7 bases and J lost 2; bases outside the gene matches: 10. CDR1 is SQVTM, CDR2 ANQGSEA, per germline. CDR3 amino acids: CSATPGTGPYEQYF. The CDR3 region has the DNA TGCAGCGCAACCCCCGGGACAGGACCCTACGAGCAGTACTTC.

The chain has TRBV11-2 and TRBJ1-1; 9 bases map to TRBD1. The junction had 7 bases not matched to a gene; V was cut back by 5 bases and J by 0 bases. The CDR3 consists of 16 residues. Germline V gene data show CDR1 as SGHAT and CDR2 as FQNNGV. The CDR3 is CASSPNRGLVNTEAFF. The CDR3 nucleotides read TGTGCCAGCAGCCCGAACAGGGGGCTGGTGAACACTGAAGCTTTCTTT.

This chain links TRBV19 with TRBJ2-7; a weak D match, TRBD1 (6 bases). Per the germline V gene, CDR1 is LNHDA and CDR2 is SQIVND (reference sequence). The CDR3 is made up of 12 amino acids. Trimming shortened V by 5 bases and J by 5 bases, and 10 bases separated the two germline ends. The DNA for the CDR3 is TGTGCCAGTAGTCTCGACAGGAACGAGCAGTACTTC. Translated: CASSLDRNEQYF.

The J gene is TRBJ2-7, the V gene TRBV27, with D perhaps TRBD1 (6 bases). The germline gives CDR1 MNHEY, CDR2 SMNVEV (reference sequence). V gave up 1 base and J gave up 0 bases, with 7 bases separating them. The CDR3 spans 14 residues. CDR3 sequence (DNA): TGTGCCAGCAGTTTATACAGGGACTCCTACGAGCAGTACTTC. It codes for CASSLYRDSYEQYF.

This sequence joins TRBV2 and TRBJ2-7, with 15 bases lining up with TRBD2. The CDR3 totals 19 residues. Unmatched junction bases numbered 13, after V lost 5 bases and J lost 2 bases. The germline gives CDR1 SNHLY, CDR2 FYNNEI. DNA for the CDR3: TGTGCCAGCAGTCGCTCCAGGACTAGCGGGAGGGCCTTGGCCTACGAGCAGTACTTC. The encoded protein is CASSRSRTSGRALAYEQYF.

The chain links TRBV5-6 to TRBJ1-5; 9 bases are shared with TRBD1. Germline V gives CDR1 SGHDT, CDR2 YYEEEE. The CDR3 covers 14 residues. V lost 2 bases and J lost 5; bases outside the gene matches: 2. The CDR3 sequence is CASSLGQGHQPQHF. The CDR3 region has the DNA TGTGCCAGCAGCTTAGGACAGGGGCATCAGCCCCAGCATTTT.

The chain combines TRBV7-2 with TRBJ1-2; 10 bases match TRBD1. The germline CDR1 and CDR2 sequences are SGHTA and FQGNSA. V lost 5 bases and J lost 0; bases outside the gene matches: 3. This CDR3 region has 15 residues. For the CDR3, the DNA is TGTGCCAGCAGCCCTGGGACAGGGGCTAACTATGGCTACACCTTC. Protein sequence: CASSPGTGANYGYTF.

J is TRBJ1-1 and V is TRBV19; 7 bases align to TRBD1. From germline, CDR1 is LNHDA and CDR2 SQIVND (reference sequence). V shed 5 bases, J shed 4 bases, and the junction held 10 bases outside the gene matches. The CDR3 loop spans 15 amino acids. The CDR3 sequence is CASSPLTGLLTEAFF. The CDR3 region has the DNA TGTGCCAGTAGTCCCTTGACAGGGCTCCTCACTGAAGCTTTCTTT.

The V gene is TRBV6-5, the J gene TRBJ1-1; D not resolved. Trimming shortened V by 7 bases and J by 0 bases, and 9 bases separated the two germline ends. Germline CDR1 is MNHEY and CDR2 is SVGAGI. The CDR3 is 13 residues long. The CDR3 spells CASKGRVNTEAFF. CDR3 in DNA: TGTGCCAGCAAAGGGAGGGTGAACACTGAAGCTTTCTTT.

This CDR3 reads CASSAQAVQGAYEQYF. In DNA form, the CDR3 reads TGTGCCAGCAGCGCCCAGGCGGTTCAGGGGGCCTACGAGCAGTACTTC. The chain has TRBV2 and TRBJ2-7; 7 bases are a match to TRBD1. Germline-derived CDR1 and CDR2 are SNHLY and FYNNEI. The V segment lost 6 bases and the J segment 2 bases; nucleotides outside the gene matches: 13. This CDR3 contains 16 residues.

This clone was found a few times. The rearrangement joins TRBV28 to TRBJ2-7; D possibly corresponds to TRBD1 (7 bases). The CDR3 extends over 14 amino acids. Germline-derived CDR1 and CDR2 are MDHEN and SYDVKM. Trimming took 5 bases from V and 5 from J, leaving 16 bases between them. The CDR3 loop reads CASSPTVRGDEQYF. The CDR3 DNA reads TGTGCCAGCAGTCCCACGGTCAGGGGGGACGAGCAGTACTTC.

The rearrangement links TRBV7-9 to TRBJ2-6; 12 bases are shared with TRBD1. From germline, CDR1 is SEHNR and CDR2 FQNEAQ (reference sequence). The CDR3 has 16 amino acids. Trimming removed 7 bases from V and 4 bases from J; junction bases left unmatched: 5. The CDR3: CASTGQGASGANVLTF. Here the CDR3 DNA reads TGTGCCAGCACGGGACAGGGGGCAAGCGGGGCCAACGTCCTGACTTTC.

This chain links TRBV6-5 with TRBJ2-7; 8 nucleotides align to TRBD1. This CDR3 contains 14 residues. The J segment lost 2 bases and the V segment lost 2 bases, leaving 2 bases of the junction unmatched. Germline V gives CDR1 MNHEY, CDR2 SVGAGI. The CDR3 loop reads CASSYATGAYEQYF. In DNA, the CDR3 is TGTGCCAGCAGTTACGCGACAGGGGCCTACGAGCAGTACTTC.

The chain carries TRBV24-1 and TRBJ2-4; TRBD2 is a possible D gene (6 bases). Germline CDR1 KGHDR, CDR2 SFDVKD. There are 17 residues in the CDR3. V gave up 1 base and J gave up 3 bases, with 15 bases separating them. The CDR3 reads CATSDLREDDSKNIQYF. CDR3 nucleotides: TGTGCCACCAGTGATTTAAGGGAGGACGATAGCAAAAACATTCAGTACTTC.

This rearrangement joins TRBV18 to TRBJ2-5; D is uncertain. CDR3 length: 13 residues. Germline V lookup: CDR1 KGHSH, CDR2 LQKENI. The V end lost 2 bases, the J end lost 3 bases, and 7 bases lay between the germline ends. DNA for the CDR3: TGTGCCAGCTCACCAGAGGTGAAAGAGACCCAGTACTTC. Protein product: CASSPEVKETQYF.

The CDR3 sequence is CASSLTSYEQYF. The CDR3 nucleotides read TGTGCCAGCAGCTTGACTTCCTACGAGCAGTACTTC. This sequence joins TRBV7-2 and TRBJ2-7; no reliable D call. This CDR3 has 12 amino acids. V dropped 3 bases and J dropped 1 base, with 4 bases sitting between them. Looked up from germline, CDR1 is SGHTA and CDR2 is FQGNSA.

This clone was observed a handful of times. This CDR3 reads CASSLDRGGQPQHF. CDR3 sequence (DNA): TGCGCCAGCAGCCTCGACAGGGGAGGTCAGCCCCAGCATTTT. The chain joins TRBV5-1 to TRBJ1-5, with 8 bases aligning to TRBD1. CDR1 SGHRS and CDR2 YFSETQ come from the germline V gene. With V trimmed by 4 bases and J by 6 bases, 6 bases remained unmatched. The CDR3 spans 14 residues.

Points on this clone: Its ends do not fully match the called genes, so a read error is possible. The chain is built from TRBV14 and TRBJ1-1, with D possibly being TRBD1 (5 bases). Germline values: CDR1 SGHDN, CDR2 FVKESK. The CDR3 is 14 residues long. This chain's CDR3 is CTSSQEKGRGEAFF. In DNA, the CDR3 is TGTACCAGCAGCCAAGAAAAGGGGCGCGGTGAAGCTTTCTTT.

This chain links TRBV11-2 with TRBJ2-1, with D possibly TRBD2 on 7 matching bases. CDR1 is SGHAT, CDR2 FQNNGV, per germline. Trimming left V 6 bases short and J 0 bases short, with 18 bases between. The CDR3 has 17 residues. DNA for the CDR3: TGTGCCAGCAGACGACTCGGGGGGCAGTACTCCTACAATGAGCAGTTCTTC. Encoded protein: CASRRLGGQYSYNEQFF.

The V gene is TRBV9, the J gene TRBJ1-1; D is unresolved. The CDR3 extends over 13 amino acids. V was trimmed by 0 bases and J by 7 bases, leaving 10 bases between them. Germline CDR1 reads SGDLS; CDR2 reads YYNGEE. CDR3 sequence reads: CASSVVSFGEAFF. CDR3 coding DNA: TGTGCCAGCAGCGTAGTGTCCTTCGGTGAAGCTTTCTTT.

The chain joins TRBV28 to TRBJ1-2; unclear D gene. CDR1 is MDHEN and CDR2 is SYDVKM in the germline V gene. V was cut by 3 bases and J by 0 bases, with 5 bases left in between. The CDR3 covers 13 residues. CDR3 in DNA: TGTGCCAGCAGTTTGCCAGCTAACTATGGCTACACCTTC. Its protein is CASSLPANYGYTF.

The rearrangement uses TRBV19 and TRBJ1-5; D is ambiguous. Germline V gene data show CDR1 as LNHDA and CDR2 as SQIVND (reference sequence). The CDR3 spans 15 residues. V lost 3 bases and J 1 base, leaving 10 bases between the germline ends. CDR3 sequence (DNA): TGTGCCAGTAGTATTTCATCCTACAGCAATCAGCCCCAGCATTTT. It encodes CASSISSYSNQPQHF.